Listed here are 8 T cell receptor beta chains from one sample, sequenced in a study of OX40 agonist ivuxolimab in advanced cancers. Libraries were prepared by immunoSEQ multiplex PCR; TCRdb keeps only in-frame clonotypes and omits some of them. The table lists more than 35,000 clones, about 88% of them singletons. The sequences come from CD4+ or CD8+ T cells sorted from blood, collected in a trial of the OX40 agonist ivuxolimab. Receptor source: an adult with an advanced solid tumor such as melanoma, head and neck, liver or kidney cancer.

The chain uses TRBV28 and TRBJ1-1; tentative D call: TRBD1 (5 bases). The CDR3 totals 15 residues. Germline CDR1 is MDHEN and CDR2 is SYDVKM. Trimming took 3 bases from V and 0 from J, leaving 11 bases between them. CDR3 protein: CASSFLEGLNTEAFF. The CDR3 DNA sequence: TGTGCCAGCAGTTTCTTAGAGGGACTGAACACTGAAGCTTTCTTT.

This clone was observed once. The CDR3 nucleotides read TGTGCCAGTCCCCGAGTCTGGGAGACCCAGTACTTC. Translated: CASPRVWETQYF. The rearrangement joins TRBV19 to TRBJ2-5; D unclear. CDR1 LNHDA and CDR2 SQIVND come from the germline V gene (reference sequence). Deletions cut 8 bases from V and 5 bases from J, with 12 bases between. The CDR3 totals 12 residues.

V and J are TRBV15 and TRBJ2-7; 10 bases match TRBD1. This CDR3 spans 16 amino acids. V lost 1 base, J lost 4 bases, and 7 bases stayed unmatched. CDR1 LNHNV and CDR2 YYDKDF come from the germline V gene (reference sequence). In nucleotides, the CDR3 is TGTGCCACCAGCAGAGCCGGGACAGGGGAGCGTTACGAGCAGTACTTC. This sequence encodes CATSRAGTGERYEQYF. The entire variable domain, with the rest obtained from reference TRBV15 and TRBJ2-7, is as follows: DAMVIQNPRYQVTQFGKPVTLSCSQTLNHNVMYWYQQKSSQAPKLLFHYYDKDFNNEADTPDNFQSRRPNTSFCFLDIRSPGLGDTAMYLCATSRAGTGERYEQYFGPGTRLTVT.

CDR3 in amino acids: CASSQTGGSNQPQHF. The CDR3 region has the DNA TGCGCCAGCAGCCAGACAGGAGGGAGCAATCAGCCCCAGCATTTT. The V call is TRBV4-1, the J call TRBJ1-5, with a tentative D call TRBD1 (6 bases). The germline gives CDR1 MGHRA, CDR2 YSYEKL. The CDR3 is 15 amino acids. V was trimmed by 3 bases and J by 1 base, leaving 10 bases between them.

V gene TRBV27 combines with J gene TRBJ2-7, with a tentative D call TRBD1 (6 bases). The CDR3 totals 15 residues. With 4 bases removed from V and 5 bases from J, the gap between germline ends came to 18 bases. Germline V gene lookup returns CDR1 MNHEY and CDR2 SMNVEV (reference sequence). The CDR3 DNA reads as TGTGCCAGCAGTTCTTGGGACAAGGGAATCCACGAGCAGTACTTC. It translates to CASSSWDKGIHEQYF.

The rearrangement links TRBV7-2 to TRBJ2-7, with 10 bases lining up with TRBD1. This CDR3 has 15 residues. The germline CDR1 and CDR2 sequences are SGHTA and FQGNSA. The J segment lost 5 bases and the V segment lost 5 bases, leaving 9 bases of the junction unmatched. Written as DNA, the CDR3 is TGTGCCAGCAGCGGCACGACAGGGGGCGTCGACGAGCAGTACTTC. As protein: CASSGTTGGVDEQYF.

V usage is TRBV28 and J usage is TRBJ1-5; 9 nucleotides align to TRBD1. V shed 5 bases and J 5 bases; nucleotides not matched to a gene: 4. There are 14 residues in the CDR3. Germline V gene sequence: CDR1 MDHEN, CDR2 SYDVKM. The CDR3, as DNA: TGTGCCAGCAGTGTACAGGGGGCCCATCAGCCCCAGCATTTT. Protein product: CASSVQGAHQPQHF. Full variable domain (missing parts from reference TRBV28 and TRBJ1-5): DVKVTQSSRYLVKRTGEKVFLECVQDMDHENMFWYRQDPGLGLRLIYFSYDVKMKEKGDIPEGYSVSREKKERFSLILESASTNQTSMYLCASSVQGAHQPQHFGDGTRLSIL.

The V gene is TRBV10-3, the J gene TRBJ2-3, with 12 bases aligning to TRBD2. The CDR3 contains 18 residues. Trimming cost V 0 bases and J 5 bases; bases outside gene matches: 9. CDR1 is ENHRY, CDR2 SYGVKD, per germline. CDR3 bases: TGTGCCATCAGTGAGTCGTCTCCTAGCGGGGGGGCTGGAGATACGCAGTATTTT. Protein sequence: CAISESSPSGGAGDTQYF.